This TCR beta chain was observed in a study of tumor-infiltrating lymphocytes in primary liver carcinoma. General study findings and limits: Relative to blood, tumors carried a significantly larger fraction of the repertoire in their top 250 clones (p = 0.039). Relative to tumor region pairs, the tumor-adjacent and tumor-blood pairs showed overlap that was lower.

Out of unsorted whole blood came the blood RNA, and germline DNA was extracted as well. The patients lived with chronic HBV infection and had not yet received any treatment. Total RNA (approximately 500 ng) served as template for TCR beta cDNA synthesis primed by a constant-region primer. Libraries covering TCR beta were generated through three nested multiplex PCR rounds (using a slightly modified ARM-PCR). The first two PCR rounds, around 10 cycles each, used TRBV1-TRBV30 forward primers and a C-beta reverse primer. TCRdb called the multiplex PCR reads again in MiXCR, with one record for every CDR3 protein. The sample records 180,000 or so distinct CDR3 sequences, less than 65% being singletons. Germline CDR1 LGHNA, CDR2 YNFKEQ. The CDR3 has 18 amino acids. To note about this clonotype: Its target is not known. Relative to the germline gene, one junction end is altered; a read error may explain this.

The sequence derives from a man between 40 and 49 years old with primary liver carcinoma and hepatitis B virus infection. The rearrangement joins TRBV4-2 to TRBJ2-7, with 12 nucleotides matching TRBD2. Material: peripheral blood. DNA of the CDR3: TGTGCCAGCAGCCAAGACGGAACTAGCGGGAGGTCCCCCAGCGAGCATTACTTC. The encoded protein is CASSQDGTSGRSPSEHYF.